This T cell receptor beta chain was retrieved from a study of T cells after yellow fever vaccination. Study summary: Preparation of the low-cell-number fractions used SMART-Seq v4 Ultra Low Input.

This clonotype was found once. Antigen unknown. Trimming took off 7 bases at V and 0 bases at J, with 13 bases between the two ends. The CDR3 is 15 amino acids. Germline V gene lookup returns CDR1 MNHEY and CDR2 SVGAGI. Study-wide points: Repertoires obtained by FACS sorting could include abundant clonotypes that entered as contaminants from the bulk population. The booster saw the reappearance of most primary-vaccination clones (approximately 97% CD4, about 88% CD8).

By 5'RACE template switching, TCR cDNA was produced, with a universal primer site and UMIs added in the process. TCRdb reprocessed the 5' RACE reads via MiXCR and lists one record per CDR3 protein. The data show about 510,000 distinct CDR3 sequences, with roughly a fifth seen just once and 15% to 20% held by the top ten. J is TRBJ1-5 and V is TRBV6-5; D is perhaps TRBD1 (5 bases). The sequences come from PBMCs, collected roughly 20 days after the first yellow fever vaccination. The clonotype comes from a man between 18 and 29 years old who received the YFV17D yellow fever vaccine. The CDR3 nucleotides are TGTGCCAGCACTTGGGGGTCTTATAGCAATCAGCCCCAGCATTTT. Amino acids: CASTWGSYSNQPQHF.